This is a list of T cell receptor beta chains from one sample in a study of T-cell reconstitution after alpha-beta-depleted transplantation in children. MiXCR was run by TCRdb on the PCR reads, yielding one entry per CDR3 protein. The sample records 500,000 to 600,000 distinct CDR3 sequences, 25% to 30% being singletons. Source: PBMCs, taken before TCRalphabeta/CD19-depleted stem cell transplant. Source of these receptors: a boy under two years old with Wiskott-Aldrich syndrome, due to receive a stem cell transplant. Both conserved end residues are part of each CDR3. The order of the fields is clone size, D gene, V gene, J gene, CDR3 DNA, CDR3 protein. A D gene is named only where the DNA matches it firmly. A row's size may be missing; if present it is once, few, many or a size class.

-	TRBD2	TRBV5-1	TRBJ2-1	TGCGCCAGCAGCTCGATAGCGGGAGCCTACAATGAGCAGTTCTTC	CASSSIAGAYNEQFF
few	-	TRBV5-1	TRBJ2-5	TGCGCCAGCAGCTTGGTGGGTAGCGGAGTCCAAGAGACCCAGTACTTC	CASSLVGSGVQETQYF
-	-	TRBV7-2	TRBJ2-7	TGTGACAGCAGCTTAATCGGAGGCAGCTCCTACGAGCAGTACTTC	CDSSLIGGSSYEQYF
-	-	TRBV7-9	TRBJ1-1	TGTGCCAGCAGCATACAGGTCACTGAAGCTTTCTTT	CASSIQVTEAFF
few	TRBD2	TRBV25-1	TRBJ2-7	TGTGCCAGCAGGGAATCGGGACTAGCGGGCTACGAGCAGTACTTC	CASRESGLAGYEQYF
few	TRBD1	TRBV29-1	TRBJ2-2	TGCAGCGGTGACAGGGGGTTCGGGGAGCTGTTTTTT	CSGDRGFGELFF
few	-	TRBV4-1	TRBJ1-2	TGCGCCAGCAGCCAAGTAGGGGCAACCTATGGCTACACCTTC	CASSQVGATYGYTF
-	-	TRBV7-2	TRBJ1-2	TGTGCCAGCAGCCTTCGACAGGAGGGTGGCTACACCTTC	CASSLRQEGGYTF
-	-	TRBV30	TRBJ2-7	TGTGCCTGGAGTTTACGGCAGGGCCGCTTAAGCGAGCAGTACTTC	CAWSLRQGRLSEQYF
-	-	TRBV5-1	TRBJ1-2	TGCGCCAGCAGCCCGTTGGGGCTAGGTTATGGCTACACCTTC	CASSPLGLGYGYTF
-	TRBD1	TRBV5-1	TRBJ2-2	TGCGCCAGCAGCTTCGGGACAGGTGGTACCGGGGAGCTGTTTTTT	CASSFGTGGTGELFF
-	-	TRBV5-1	TRBJ1-5	TGCGCCAGCAGCTTGGCGACCGGGGATCAGCCCCAGCATTTT	CASSLATGDQPQHF
-	TRBD1	TRBV12-3/TRBV12-4	TRBJ2-7	TGTGCCAGCAGTTTAAAAGGGGGCCACGAGCAGTACTTC	CASSLKGGHEQYF
few	-	TRBV20-1	TRBJ1-1	TGCAGTGCTAGAGCTGCACTGTTGAACACTGAAGCTTTCTTT	CSARAALLNTEAFF
few	-	TRBV11-2	TRBJ2-1	TGTGCCAGCAGCTCCAATCGGGAGCAGTTCTTC	CASSSNREQFF
few	-	TRBV5-1	TRBJ2-3	TGCGCCAGCAGAGCCGTCGGGGCAAGCACAGATACGCAGTATTTT	CASRAVGASTDTQYF
-	TRBD2	TRBV5-5	TRBJ2-2	TGTGCCAGCACGACATCTCTAGCGGGAGCCGGGGAGCTGTTTTTT	CASTTSLAGAGELFF
-	TRBD2	TRBV20-1	TRBJ2-7	TGCAGTGCTAGAGTCGGGCTTCGGGGACTATCCTACGAGCAGTACTTC	CSARVGLRGLSYEQYF
few	TRBD2	TRBV20-1	TRBJ2-1	TGCAGTGCTCCCCCTCGGCTAGCGGGGTCCTACAATGAGCAGTTCTTC	CSAPPRLAGSYNEQFF
few	-	TRBV27	TRBJ2-6	TGTGCCAGCAGTGCAACTGGGGCCAACGTCCTGACTTTC	CASSATGANVLTF
many	-	TRBV10-3	TRBJ2-3	TGTGCCATCAGTGGGAGCACAGATACGCAGTATTTT	CAISGSTDTQYF
few	-	TRBV20-1	TRBJ2-1	TGCAGTGCTAACAGGGTTAATGAGCAGTTCTTC	CSANRVNEQFF
-	-	TRBV5-1	TRBJ2-5	TGCGCCAGCAGCGGATTAGACGGGGAGACCCAGTACTTC	CASSGLDGETQYF
-	TRBD2	TRBV9	TRBJ2-1	TGTGCCAGCAGCGCCCTAGCGGGAGTGAGGAATGAGCAGTTCTTC	CASSALAGVRNEQFF
few	TRBD1	TRBV5-5	TRBJ1-3	TGTGCCAGCAGCTGGACAGGGGGTAGTGGAAACACCATATATTTT	CASSWTGGSGNTIYF
few	TRBD2	TRBV5-5	TRBJ2-7	TGTGCCAGCAGCTTGAGGACCCTCACTAGCGGTCGTCGTGAAGAGCAGTACTTC	CASSLRTLTSGRREEQYF
-	-	TRBV5-1	TRBJ1-1	TGCGCCAGCAGTTTTGGGAGGCTCCTGAACACTGAAGCTTTCTTT	CASSFGRLLNTEAFF
few	-	TRBV5-6	TRBJ1-1	TGTGCCAGCAGCTTGGGGGATAGAGCTGAAGCTTTCTTT	CASSLGDRAEAFF
many	-	TRBV7-2	TRBJ2-7	TGTGCCAGCAGCTTATTCCCCTACGCGCACTACGAGCAGTACTTC	CASSLFPYAHYEQYF
-	TRBD2	TRBV10-3	TRBJ2-5	TGTGCCATCAGTGCGGCGGGAGGGGAGACCCAGTACTTC	CAISAAGGETQYF
few	-	TRBV2	TRBJ2-2	TGTGCCAGCAGTGGTGGGTGGGGCTTTGGTACCGGGGAGCTGTTTTTT	CASSGGWGFGTGELFF
-	TRBD2	TRBV29-1	TRBJ2-1	TGCAGCGTTGAATCGAGACTAGCGGTATACAATGAGCAGTTCTTC	CSVESRLAVYNEQFF
few	TRBD1	TRBV10-3	TRBJ1-2	TGTGCCACCTGGGGACAGCTCTATGGCTACACCTTC	CATWGQLYGYTF
few	-	TRBV20-1	TRBJ2-7	TGCAGTGACTGGGTTGAGCAGTACTTC	CSDWVEQYF
-	TRBD1	TRBV10-3	TRBJ2-7	TGTGCCATCAGCCCCGACAGGGTTGGAGAGCAGTACTTC	CAISPDRVGEQYF
few	TRBD2	TRBV29-1	TRBJ2-1	TGCAGCGTACAAACTCGAGCGGGAGCCCACAATGAGCAGTTCTTC	CSVQTRAGAHNEQFF
few	-	TRBV12-3/TRBV12-4	TRBJ1-2	TGTGCCAGCAGTACGAACTATGGCTACACCTTC	CASSTNYGYTF
few	TRBD1	TRBV6-1	TRBJ1-5	TGTGCCAGCAGTCGACGACAGGGGTGGAATGACAATCAGCCCCAGCATTTT	CASSRRQGWNDNQPQHF
-	-	TRBV12-3/TRBV12-4	TRBJ1-6	TGTGCCAGCAGTTTTTTCCATCAGGGGCTAAATTCACCCCTCCACTTT	CASSFFHQGLNSPLHF
-	-	TRBV4-1	TRBJ2-7	TGCGCCAGCAGCCAAGATCACCAGGGACGCTACGAGCAGTACTTC	CASSQDHQGRYEQYF
-	TRBD2	TRBV20-1	TRBJ2-3	TGCAGTGCTAAGACTAGCGGGGGACCCCGCACAGATACGCAGTATTTT	CSAKTSGGPRTDTQYF
-	TRBD2	TRBV5-1	TRBJ2-1	TGCGCCAGCAGTCAGATCGTGTCTAGCGGGGGGAATGAGCAGTTCTTC	CASSQIVSSGGNEQFF
few	TRBD2	TRBV27	TRBJ2-1	TGTGCCAGCAGTTTAAGGAGAACTAGCGGGAGGGCCTGGTACAATGAGCAGTTCTTC	CASSLRRTSGRAWYNEQFF
many	-	TRBV29-1	TRBJ2-5	TGCAGTGTAACAGGGTTTCAAGAGACCCAGTACTTC	CSVTGFQETQYF
-	-	TRBV20-1	TRBJ2-7	TGCAGTGCTAGAGGCTTTAACAGGCTCCACGAGCAGTACTTC	CSARGFNRLHEQYF
few	-	TRBV7-2	TRBJ2-1	TGTGCCAGCAGCCCTGGCAGTGCCTCCTACAATGAGCAGTTCTTC	CASSPGSASYNEQFF
-	TRBD2	TRBV10-1	TRBJ2-3	TGCGCCAGCACCGGGACTAGGGGAGATACGCAGTATTTT	CASTGTRGDTQYF
-	-	TRBV5-6	TRBJ1-1	TGTGCCAGCAGCTTGGAGCGGGGTGCTGAAGCTTTCTTT	CASSLERGAEAFF
-	TRBD1	TRBV4-1	TRBJ1-2	TGCGCCAGCAGCCAAGGGGACAGGGGGTCGGGCTACACCTTC	CASSQGDRGSGYTF
-	-	TRBV5-1	TRBJ2-1	TGCGCCAGCAGCTTGGGTTGGCGGGAAATGTGGTTGGGTGAGCAGTTCTTC	CASSLGWREMWLGEQFF
few	TRBD2	TRBV12-3/TRBV12-4	TRBJ2-1	TGTGCCAGCAGTTTAGAGACTAGCGGGGTAGTATACAATGAGCAGTTCTTC	CASSLETSGVVYNEQFF
many	TRBD2	TRBV27	TRBJ2-1	TGTGCCAGCAGTTTTCTAGCGGGAGGGCCCTACAATGAGCAGTTCTTC	CASSFLAGGPYNEQFF
-	TRBD2	TRBV20-1	TRBJ2-7	TGCAGTGCTAAACCTCCCGGGACTAATTATCACGAGCAGTACTTC	CSAKPPGTNYHEQYF
-	TRBD1	TRBV5-1	TRBJ1-1	TGCGCCAGCAGCGCGGGACAGGGGGCCTATATGAACACTGAAGCTTTCTTT	CASSAGQGAYMNTEAFF
-	-	TRBV5-4	TRBJ2-5	TGTGCCAGCAGCTTGGTCGCGCACACTCAGCGGCCTTACCAAGAGACCCAGTACTTC	CASSLVAHTQRPYQETQYF
-	TRBD2	TRBV20-1	TRBJ2-7	TGCAGTGCTAGAGATCGGGCGGGAGGACTCTACGAGCAGTACTTC	CSARDRAGGLYEQYF
-	TRBD2	TRBV3-1	TRBJ2-3	TGTGCCAGCATCCAATCGGGAGGCAGCACAGATACGCAGTATTTT	CASIQSGGSTDTQYF
few	TRBD2	TRBV12-3/TRBV12-4	TRBJ2-1	TGTGCCAGCAGGTTTCTAGCGGGTCCTCACAATGAGCAGTTCTTC	CASRFLAGPHNEQFF
-	-	TRBV5-1	TRBJ2-2	TGCGCCAGCAGCTTGGACAGGGCAGGGGGGCCCTCGCACACCGGGGAGCTGTTTTTT	CASSLDRAGGPSHTGELFF
few	TRBD2	TRBV10-3	TRBJ2-1	TGTGCCACAATAAAACTAGCGGGAGCAAATGAGCAGTTCTTC	CATIKLAGANEQFF